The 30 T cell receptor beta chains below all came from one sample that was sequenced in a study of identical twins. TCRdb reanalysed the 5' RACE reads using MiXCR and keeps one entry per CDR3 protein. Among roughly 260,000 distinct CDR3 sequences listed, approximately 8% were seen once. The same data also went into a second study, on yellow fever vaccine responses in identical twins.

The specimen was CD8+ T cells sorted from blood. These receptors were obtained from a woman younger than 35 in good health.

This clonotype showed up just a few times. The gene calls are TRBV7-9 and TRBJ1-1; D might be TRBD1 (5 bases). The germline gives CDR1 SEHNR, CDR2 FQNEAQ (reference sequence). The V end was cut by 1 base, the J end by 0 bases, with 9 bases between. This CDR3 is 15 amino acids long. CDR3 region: CASSLESGLNTEAFF. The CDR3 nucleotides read TGTGCCAGCAGCTTAGAGTCGGGGCTGAACACTGAAGCTTTCTTT.

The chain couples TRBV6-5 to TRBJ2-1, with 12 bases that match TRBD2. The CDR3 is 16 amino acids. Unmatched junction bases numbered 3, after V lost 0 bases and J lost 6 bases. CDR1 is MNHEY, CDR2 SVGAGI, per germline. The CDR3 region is CASSYSLAGGFNEQFF. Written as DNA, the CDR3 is TGTGCCAGCAGTTACTCACTAGCGGGGGGCTTCAATGAGCAGTTCTTC.

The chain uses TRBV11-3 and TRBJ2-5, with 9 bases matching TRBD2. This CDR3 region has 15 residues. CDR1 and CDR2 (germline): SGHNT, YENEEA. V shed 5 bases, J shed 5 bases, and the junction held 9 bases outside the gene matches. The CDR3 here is CASSTQREARETQYF. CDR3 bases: TGTGCCAGCAGCACCCAGCGGGAGGCCCGGGAGACCCAGTACTTC. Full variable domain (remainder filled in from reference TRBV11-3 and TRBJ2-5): EAGVVQSPRYKIIEKKQPVAFWCNPISGHNTLYWYLQNLGQGPELLIRYENEEAVDDSQLPKDRFSAERLKGVDSTLKIQPAELGDSAVYLCASSTQREARETQYFGPGTRLLVL.

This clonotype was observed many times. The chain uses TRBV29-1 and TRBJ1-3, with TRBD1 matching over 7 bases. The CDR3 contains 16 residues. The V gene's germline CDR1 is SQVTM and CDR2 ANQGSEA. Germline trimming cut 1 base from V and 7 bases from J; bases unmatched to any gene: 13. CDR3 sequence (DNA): TGCAGCGTTGAAGCGGTGGTGACAGGGAGGCGCAACACCATATATTTT. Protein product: CSVEAVVTGRRNTIYF.

CDR3 bases: TGTGCCAGCAGTTTTGAGGTTATGCAGCCCCAGCATTTT. Translation gives CASSFEVMQPQHF. The chain uses TRBV28 and TRBJ1-5; D unresolved. This CDR3 is built from 13 residues. V was cut by 3 bases and J by 7 bases, with 10 bases left in between. Germline CDR1 and CDR2: MDHEN and SYDVKM.

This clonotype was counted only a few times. The CDR3 loop is CSARDLVTGQHEQYF. In DNA, the CDR3 is TGCAGTGCTAGAGATCTCGTAACAGGCCAACACGAGCAGTACTTC. The chain links TRBV20-1 to TRBJ2-7, with D possibly TRBD1 on 5 matching bases. V lost 0 bases to trimming and J lost 5 bases, with 17 bases between them. Per the germline V gene, CDR1 is DFQATT and CDR2 is SNEGSKA (reference sequence). The CDR3 runs to 15 residues.

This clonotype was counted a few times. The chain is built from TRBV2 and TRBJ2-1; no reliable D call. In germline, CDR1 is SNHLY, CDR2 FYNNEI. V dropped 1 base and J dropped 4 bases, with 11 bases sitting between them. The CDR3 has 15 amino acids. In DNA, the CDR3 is TGTGCCAGCAGTGAAGGGGCAGAAGTATACAATGAGCAGTTCTTC. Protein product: CASSEGAEVYNEQFF.

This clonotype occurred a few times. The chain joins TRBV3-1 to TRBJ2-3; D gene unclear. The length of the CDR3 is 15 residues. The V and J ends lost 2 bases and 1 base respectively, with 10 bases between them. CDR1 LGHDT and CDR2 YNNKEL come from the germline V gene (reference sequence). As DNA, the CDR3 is TGTGCCAGCAGCCAACTAGAGGTCGGCACAGATACGCAGTATTTT. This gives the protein CASSQLEVGTDTQYF.

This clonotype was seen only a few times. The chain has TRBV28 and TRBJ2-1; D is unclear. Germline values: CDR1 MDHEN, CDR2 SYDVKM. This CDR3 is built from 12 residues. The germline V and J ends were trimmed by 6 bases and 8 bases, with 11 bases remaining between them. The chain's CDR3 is CASRRRVHEQFF. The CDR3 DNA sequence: TGTGCCAGCAGGCGTCGTGTCCATGAGCAGTTCTTC.

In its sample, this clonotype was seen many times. In DNA form, the CDR3 reads TGTGCCAGCAGCGTAGGACTAGCGGGAGACAATGAGCAGTTCTTC. It specifies CASSVGLAGDNEQFF. V is TRBV9 and J is TRBJ2-1, with 12 bases matching TRBD2. The CDR3 extends over 15 amino acids. The germline CDR1 and CDR2 sequences are SGDLS and YYNGEE. V shed 0 bases, J shed 5 bases, and the junction held 0 bases outside the gene matches.

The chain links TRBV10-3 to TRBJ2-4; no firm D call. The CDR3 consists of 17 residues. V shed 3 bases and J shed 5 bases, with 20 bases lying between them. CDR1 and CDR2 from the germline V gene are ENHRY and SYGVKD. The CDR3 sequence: CAISDLDPAERENIQYF. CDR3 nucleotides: TGTGCCATCAGTGATTTGGATCCGGCGGAAAGAGAAAACATTCAGTACTTC.

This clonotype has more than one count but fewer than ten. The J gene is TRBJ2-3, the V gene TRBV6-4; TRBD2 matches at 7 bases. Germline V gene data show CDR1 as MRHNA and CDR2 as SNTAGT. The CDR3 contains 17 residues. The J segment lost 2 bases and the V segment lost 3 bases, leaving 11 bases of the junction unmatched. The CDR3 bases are TGTGCCAGCAGTGATGGCCTAGCGGAAGGGGCCACAGATACGCAGTATTTT. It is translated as CASSDGLAEGATDTQYF.

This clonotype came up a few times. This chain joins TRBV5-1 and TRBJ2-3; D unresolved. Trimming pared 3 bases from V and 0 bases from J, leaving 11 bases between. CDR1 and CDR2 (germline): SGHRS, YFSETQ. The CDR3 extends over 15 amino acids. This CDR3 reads CASSSHSPSTDTQYF. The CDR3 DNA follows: TGCGCCAGCAGCTCCCACTCCCCTAGCACAGATACGCAGTATTTT.

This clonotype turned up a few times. This CDR3 is CASSAKLGGEPFF. CDR3 in DNA: TGTGCCAGCAGCGCCAAGCTCGGGGGGGAGCCTTTCTTT. This chain links TRBV11-2 with TRBJ1-1; D is possibly TRBD1 (5 bases). Per the germline V gene, CDR1 is SGHAT and CDR2 is FQNNGV. Trimming took off 5 bases at V and 12 bases at J, with 19 bases between the two ends. This CDR3 has 13 residues.

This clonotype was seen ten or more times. Here the CDR3 DNA reads TGTGCCAGCAGCACTAGCGGGAGCTCCTACAATGAGCAGTTCTTC. Translating gives CASSTSGSSYNEQFF. The chain recombines TRBV19 with TRBJ2-1, with TRBD2 matching 11 bases. V lost 9 bases to trimming and J lost 0 bases; unmatched junction nucleotides: 4. Germline assignment: CDR1 LNHDA and CDR2 SQIVND (reference sequence). The CDR3 has 15 amino acids. The whole variable domain, filled in from reference TRBV19 and TRBJ2-1, reads DGGITQSPKYLFRKEGQNVTLSCEQNLNHDAMYWYRQDPGQGLRLIYYSQIVNDFQKGDIAEGYSVSREKKESFPLTVTSAQKNPTAFYLCASSTSGSSYNEQFFGPGTRLTVL.

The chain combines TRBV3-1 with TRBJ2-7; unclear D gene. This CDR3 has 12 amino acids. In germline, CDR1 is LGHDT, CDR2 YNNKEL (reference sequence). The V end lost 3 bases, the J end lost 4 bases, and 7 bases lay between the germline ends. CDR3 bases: TGTGCCAGCAGCCATGCGTCGTACGAGCAGTACTTC. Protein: CASSHASYEQYF.

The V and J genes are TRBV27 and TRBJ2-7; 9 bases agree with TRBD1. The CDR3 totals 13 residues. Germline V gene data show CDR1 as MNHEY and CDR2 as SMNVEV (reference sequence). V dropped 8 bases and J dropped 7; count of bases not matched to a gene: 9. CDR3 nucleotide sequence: TGTGCCAGCCGGGACAGGGTGTATCTGGAGCAGTACTTC. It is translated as CASRDRVYLEQYF.

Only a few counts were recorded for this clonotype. The CDR3 DNA follows: TGCGCCAGCAGCTCAACAGACAGAGTCCAGGACATTCAGTACTTC. Protein sequence: CASSSTDRVQDIQYF. The chain combines TRBV5-1 with TRBJ2-4, with a tentative D call TRBD1 (5 bases). Trimming took off 3 bases at V and 8 bases at J, with 18 bases between the two ends. The CDR3 is 15 residues long. Germline V CDR1 and CDR2: SGHRS, YFSETQ.

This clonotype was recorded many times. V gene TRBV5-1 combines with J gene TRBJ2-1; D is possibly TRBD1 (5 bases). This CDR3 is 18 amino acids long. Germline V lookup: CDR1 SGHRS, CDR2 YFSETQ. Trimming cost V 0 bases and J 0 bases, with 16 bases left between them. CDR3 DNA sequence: TGCGCCAGCAGCTTGGTACCTACAGGCACGGGCTCCTACAATGAGCAGTTCTTC. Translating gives CASSLVPTGTGSYNEQFF.

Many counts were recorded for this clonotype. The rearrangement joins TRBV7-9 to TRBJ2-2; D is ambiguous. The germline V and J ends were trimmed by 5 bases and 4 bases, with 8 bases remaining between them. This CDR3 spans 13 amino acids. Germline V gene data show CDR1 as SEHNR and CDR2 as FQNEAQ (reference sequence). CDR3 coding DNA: TGTGCCAGCAGCCCTAGACCCACCGGGGAGCTGTTTTTT. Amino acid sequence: CASSPRPTGELFF.

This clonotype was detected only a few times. CDR3 loop: CASSLISDSIYGYTF. CDR3 DNA sequence: TGTGCCAGCAGCTTAATATCCGATTCCATCTATGGCTACACCTTC. This chain uses TRBV7-6 with TRBJ1-2; D remains ambiguous. Germline V gene data show CDR1 as SGHVS and CDR2 as FNYEAQ. V was shortened by 2 bases and J by 4 bases, with 14 bases between the two germline ends. The CDR3 runs to 15 residues.

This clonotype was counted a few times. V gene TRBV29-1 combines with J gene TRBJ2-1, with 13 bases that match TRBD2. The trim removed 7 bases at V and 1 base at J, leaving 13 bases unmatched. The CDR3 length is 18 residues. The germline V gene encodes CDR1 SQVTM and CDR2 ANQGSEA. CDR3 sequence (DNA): TGCAGCGGAGCCGGGACTAGCGGGGTTCTGGGGTCCTACAATGAGCAGTTCTTC. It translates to CSGAGTSGVLGSYNEQFF.

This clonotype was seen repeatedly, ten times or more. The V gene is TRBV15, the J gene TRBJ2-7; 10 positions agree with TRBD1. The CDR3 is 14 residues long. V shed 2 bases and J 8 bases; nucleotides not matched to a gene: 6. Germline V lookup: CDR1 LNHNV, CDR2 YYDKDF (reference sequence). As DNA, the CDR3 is TGTGCCACCAGCAGAACCGGGACAGGGGTCAAGCAGTACTTC. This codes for CATSRTGTGVKQYF.

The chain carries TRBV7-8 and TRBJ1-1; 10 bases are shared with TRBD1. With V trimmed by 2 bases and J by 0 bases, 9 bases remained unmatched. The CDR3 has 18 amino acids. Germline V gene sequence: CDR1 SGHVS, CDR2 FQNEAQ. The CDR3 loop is CASSLYPRDRGLNTEAFF. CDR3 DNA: TGTGCCAGCAGCTTATATCCCCGGGACAGGGGACTGAACACTGAAGCTTTCTTT.

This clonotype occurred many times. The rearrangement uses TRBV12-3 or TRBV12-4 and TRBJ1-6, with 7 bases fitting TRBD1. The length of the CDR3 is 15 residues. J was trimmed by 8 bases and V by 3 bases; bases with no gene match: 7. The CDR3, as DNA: TGTGCCAGCAGTTTGGCAGGGGGGGGTCATTCACCCCTCCACTTT. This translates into CASSLAGGGHSPLHF.

The DNA for the CDR3 is TGTGCCAGCAGCTTATCGGTATACAGGGGACTGGAGACCCAGTACTTC. Encoded protein: CASSLSVYRGLETQYF. The rearrangement links TRBV7-7 to TRBJ2-5; D is possibly TRBD1 (7 bases). Germline CDR1 reads SSHAT; CDR2 reads FNYEAQ (reference sequence). The CDR3 runs 16 residues. The ends were cut back, 2 bases at V and 5 bases at J, with 18 bases in the middle.

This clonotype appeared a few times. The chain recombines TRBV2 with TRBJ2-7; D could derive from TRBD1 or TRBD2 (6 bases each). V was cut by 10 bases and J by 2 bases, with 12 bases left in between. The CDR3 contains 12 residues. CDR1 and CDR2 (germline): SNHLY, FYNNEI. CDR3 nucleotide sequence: TGTGCCACCTCGAGGGGGGCCTACGAGCAGTACTTC. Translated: CATSRGAYEQYF. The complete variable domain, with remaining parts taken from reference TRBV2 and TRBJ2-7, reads EPEVTQTPSHQVTQMGQEVILRCVPISNHLYFYWYRQILGQKVEFLVSFYNNEISEKSEIFDDQFSVERPDGSNFTLKIRSTKLEDSAMYFCATSRGAYEQYFGPGTRLTVT.

The CDR3 sequence is CASSVGTGGYEQYV. The CDR3 DNA is TGCGCCAGCAGCGTCGGGACAGGGGGCTACGAGCAGTACGTC. This chain connects TRBV5-1 to TRBJ2-7; 11 bases line up with TRBD1. CDR1 SGHRS and CDR2 YFSETQ come from the germline V gene. With V trimmed by 4 bases and J by 3 bases, 3 bases remained unmatched. This CDR3 contains 14 residues.

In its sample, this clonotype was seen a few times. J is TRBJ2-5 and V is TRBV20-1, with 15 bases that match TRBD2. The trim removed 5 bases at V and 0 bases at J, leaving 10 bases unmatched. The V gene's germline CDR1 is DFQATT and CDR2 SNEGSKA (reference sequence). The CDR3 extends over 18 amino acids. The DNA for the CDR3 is TGCAGTGCTCCCGGGACTAGCGGGGGGACTCACCACCAAGAGACCCAGTACTTC. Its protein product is CSAPGTSGGTHHQETQYF.

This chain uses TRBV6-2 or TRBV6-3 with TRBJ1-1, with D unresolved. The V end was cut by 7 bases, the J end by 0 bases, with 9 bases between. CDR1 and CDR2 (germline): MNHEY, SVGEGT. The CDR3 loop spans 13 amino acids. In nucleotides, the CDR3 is TGTGCCAGCACCTGGGGATTGAACACTGAAGCTTTCTTT. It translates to CASTWGLNTEAFF.